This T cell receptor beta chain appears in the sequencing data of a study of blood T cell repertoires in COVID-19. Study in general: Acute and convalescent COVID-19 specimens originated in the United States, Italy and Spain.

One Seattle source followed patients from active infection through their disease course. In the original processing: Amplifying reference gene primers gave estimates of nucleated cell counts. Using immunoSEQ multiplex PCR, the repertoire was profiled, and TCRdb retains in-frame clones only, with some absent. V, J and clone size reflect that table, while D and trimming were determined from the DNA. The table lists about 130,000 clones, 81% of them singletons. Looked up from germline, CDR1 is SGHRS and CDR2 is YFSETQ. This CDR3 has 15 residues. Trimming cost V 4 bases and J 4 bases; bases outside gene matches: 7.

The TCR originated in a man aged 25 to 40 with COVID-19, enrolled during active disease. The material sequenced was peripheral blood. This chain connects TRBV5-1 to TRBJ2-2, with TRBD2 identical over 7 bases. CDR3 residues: CASSLGGLRTGELFF. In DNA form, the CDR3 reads TGCGCCAGCAGCCTGGGAGGGTTGCGCACCGGGGAGCTGTTTTTT.